This T cell receptor (beta chain) was recorded in a study of response to subunit inactivated influenza vaccine. From germline, CDR1 is MNHEY and CDR2 SVGAGI. The CDR3 has 14 residues. Trimming removed 2 bases at V and 4 bases at J, with 10 bases between. Points from the study as a whole: Authors suggested each seasonal flu vaccination may recruit only limited numbers of new T cells.

In this sample, this clonotype turned up many times. Its specificity is unknown. TCRdb re-derived calls from the RT-PCR reads in MiXCR, one entry per CDR3 protein. The sample lists 700,000 to 900,000 distinct CDR3 sequences, 21% seen once, with more than 8.5% in the top ten. Sequenced here: PBMCs from blood, sampled less than 6 days after vaccination. This TCR derives from a man between 50 and 59 years old who received an inactivated influenza vaccine. The chain recombines TRBV6-5 with TRBJ2-3; D not certain. The CDR3 nucleotides are TGTGCCAGCAGTTACGCGGCTAACTCAGATACGCAGTATTTT. This sequence encodes CASSYAANSDTQYF.